This T cell receptor (beta chain) comes out of a study of blood T cell repertoires in COVID-19. In the study overall: COVID-19 samples collected from the United States, Italy and Spain covered acute and convalescent phases.

The V gene's germline CDR1 is SGHKS and CDR2 YYEKEE (reference sequence). This CDR3 comprises 14 residues. V lost 3 bases, J lost 1 base, and 8 bases lay in between. In the original analysis: Nucleated cell counts were estimated from reference gene primer amplification. Profiled with immunoSEQ multiplex PCR; TCRdb holds only in-frame clones, not every one. V and J calls and clone size are given by that table; D and trimming were obtained from the DNA. The repertoire consists of over 120,000 clones, with 75% to 80% occurring once and the leading ten covering roughly 9%. The sample was peripheral blood. This chain joins TRBV5-5 and TRBJ1-5; no reliable D call. This clonotype was sampled from a woman between 45 and 60 years old with active or convalescent COVID-19. The DNA of the CDR3 is TGTGCCAGCAGCTCGACATCAAGCAATCAGCCCCAGCATTTT. It encodes CASSSTSSNQPQHF.